This T cell receptor (beta chain) was recovered during a study of blood T cell repertoires in COVID-19. Under the authors' procedure: Amplification with reference gene primers provided the estimates of nucleated cell counts. This table comes from immunoSEQ multiplex PCR, and its TCRdb copy is limited to in-frame clones, with some not included. That table is the source of V, J and clone size, and D and trimming were worked out from the DNA. The sample includes fewer than 350,000 clones, roughly 89% of them seen just once. Per the germline V gene, CDR1 is SGHRS and CDR2 is YFSETQ. Germline trimming cut 4 bases from V and 8 bases from J; bases unmatched to any gene: 8. The CDR3 consists of 14 residues.

This clonotype was obtained from a woman aged 18 to 35 with acute COVID-19. The chain employs TRBV5-1 and TRBJ2-4; 8 positions match TRBD2. Sample: PBMCs or T cells enriched from blood (not recorded which). The CDR3 spells CASSISGREDIQYF. The CDR3 DNA is TGCGCCAGCAGCATAAGTGGGCGGGAGGACATTCAGTACTTC.